The 19 T cell receptor beta chains reported below all come from one sample, sequenced in a study of T cell responses to AZD1222 COVID-19 vaccine. The protocol was immunoSEQ multiplex PCR, while the TCRdb copy is restricted to in-frame clones and leaves out a portion. The sample yields 50,000 to 70,000 clones, 75% to 90% seen once. Source: peripheral blood, taken on day 0 of MenACWY control vaccination. These receptors originate from an adult in good health.

V is TRBV7-8 and J is TRBJ2-1, with D unresolved. V dropped 2 bases and J dropped 5 bases, with 10 bases sitting between them. CDR1 SGHVS and CDR2 FQNEAQ come from the germline V gene. This CDR3 has 14 amino acids. CDR3 region: CASSLLLGDNEQFF. The CDR3 nucleotides read TGTGCCAGCAGCTTACTACTCGGCGACAATGAGCAGTTCTTC.

This sequence joins TRBV5-6 and TRBJ2-7, with D maybe TRBD2 (6 bases). This CDR3 has 16 amino acids. The germline gives CDR1 SGHDT, CDR2 YYEEEE. Trimming removed 2 bases at V and 0 bases at J, with 15 bases between. The CDR3 sequence is CASSLLGLGSSYEQYF. As DNA, the CDR3 is TGTGCCAGCAGCTTACTGGGACTGGGGAGCTCCTACGAGCAGTACTTC.

The V and J genes are TRBV5-1 and TRBJ1-2; D is possibly TRBD1 (6 bases). Germline assignment: CDR1 SGHRS and CDR2 YFSETQ. This CDR3 region has 14 residues. V shed 4 bases and J shed 8 bases, with 18 bases lying between them. In nucleotides, the CDR3 is TGCGCCAGCAGCACCGGGGACACGGCTGGGGGCTACACCTTC. It yields the protein CASSTGDTAGGYTF.

The J gene is TRBJ1-2, the V gene TRBV6-1; D unclear. The CDR3 has 13 residues. Germline CDR1 reads MNHNS; CDR2 reads SASEGT. V shed 7 bases and J shed 1 base, with 10 bases lying between them. The CDR3 DNA is TGTGCCAGCAACCGGGCTGATAACTATGGCTACACCTTC. This gives the protein CASNRADNYGYTF.

This chain joins TRBV6-5 and TRBJ1-5; D is unresolved. CDR3 length: 13 residues. The V end lost 5 bases, the J end lost 5 bases, and 10 bases lay between the germline ends. CDR1 is MNHEY and CDR2 is SVGAGI in the germline V gene. CDR3 bases: TGTGCCAGCAGTCCACAATTTGATCAGCCCCAGCATTTT. Protein sequence: CASSPQFDQPQHF.

The chain recombines TRBV12-3 or TRBV12-4 with TRBJ1-5; possibly TRBD1 for D (5 bases). This CDR3 region has 13 residues. V was cut by 3 bases and J by 2 bases, with 5 bases left in between. Here the CDR3 reads CASSFRGNQPQHF. The CDR3 DNA sequence: TGTGCCAGCAGTTTCAGGGGCAATCAGCCCCAGCATTTT.

The CDR3 loop is CASSLIGNTIYF. The CDR3 nucleotides read TGTGCCAGCAGCTTGATTGGAAACACCATATATTTT. The chain has TRBV5-5 and TRBJ1-3, with D unresolved. V was shortened by 1 base and J by 3 bases, with 2 bases between the two germline ends. The CDR3 runs 12 residues. Germline assignment: CDR1 SGHKS and CDR2 YYEKEE (reference sequence).

The rearrangement links TRBV11-3 to TRBJ2-3; D is uncertain. Trimming removed 5 bases from V and 2 bases from J, with 8 bases in between. The germline CDR1 and CDR2 sequences are SGHNT and YENEEA. The CDR3 extends over 13 amino acids. The CDR3 coding sequence is TGTGCCAGCAGCCTAGGAACCACAGATACGCAGTATTTT. Amino acids: CASSLGTTDTQYF.

J is TRBJ1-2 and V is TRBV11-2; 7 bases align to TRBD1. CDR1 is SGHAT and CDR2 is FQNNGV in the germline V gene. The CDR3 has 13 residues. The trim removed 4 bases at V and 6 bases at J, leaving 5 bases unmatched. CDR3 region: CASSYDRVDGYTF. CDR3 coding DNA: TGTGCCAGCAGCTACGACAGGGTGGATGGCTACACCTTC.

This chain connects TRBV5-4 to TRBJ2-1, with D unresolved. V lost 0 bases to trimming and J lost 3 bases, with 1 base between them. This CDR3 comprises 12 residues. Germline CDR1 and CDR2: SGHNT and YYREEE (reference sequence). The CDR3 is CASSLDYNEQFF. DNA for the CDR3: TGTGCCAGCAGCTTGGACTACAATGAGCAGTTCTTC. Supplemented by reference TRBV5-4 and TRBJ2-1, the full variable domain reads ETGVTQSPTHLIKTRGQQVTLRCSSQSGHNTVSWYQQALGQGPQFIFQYYREEENGRGNFPPRFSGLQFPNYSSELNVNALELDDSALYLCASSLDYNEQFFGPGTRLTVL.

The gene calls are TRBV11-2 and TRBJ2-2; 8 bases match TRBD2. CDR3 length equals 18 residues. V trimming: 3 bases; J trimming: 5 bases; junction bases outside the gene matches: 14. Germline values: CDR1 SGHAT, CDR2 FQNNGV. The CDR3 sequence: CASSFSTLAAAGTGELFF. The CDR3 DNA follows: TGTGCCAGCAGCTTTTCCACACTAGCGGCAGCTGGAACCGGGGAGCTGTTTTTT.

V usage is TRBV18 and J usage is TRBJ2-3; 7 bases agree with TRBD1. Germline loops: CDR1 KGHSH, CDR2 LQKENI. The CDR3 runs 16 residues. J gave up 3 bases and V 6 bases, and 12 bases lay outside the gene matches. The CDR3 DNA sequence: TGTGCCAGCTCCCAAAGTGGAGGACAGGTAACAGATACGCAGTATTTT. This codes for CASSQSGGQVTDTQYF.

J is TRBJ2-7 and V is TRBV28, with D tentatively TRBD2 (5 bases). The length of the CDR3 is 16 residues. V lost 5 bases to trimming and J lost 3 bases, with 20 bases between them. Germline V gene sequence: CDR1 MDHEN, CDR2 SYDVKM. The CDR3 DNA is TGTGCCAGCAGTGTACTTTTATTGGTAGGGAGCTACGAGCAGTACTTC. Residues: CASSVLLLVGSYEQYF.

The chain combines TRBV19 with TRBJ1-2; 10 bases map to TRBD1. Germline CDR1 reads LNHDA; CDR2 reads SQIVND (reference sequence). V lost 7 bases to trimming and J lost 8 bases; unmatched junction nucleotides: 4. CDR3 length equals 12 residues. The CDR3 loop is CASMTGGVGYTF. The CDR3, as DNA: TGTGCCAGTATGACAGGGGGCGTCGGCTACACCTTC.

In its sample, this clone was seen once. The chain is built from TRBV14 and TRBJ2-5, with no clear D. Germline V CDR1 and CDR2: SGHDN, FVKESK. Trimming took 4 bases from V and 5 from J, leaving 11 bases between them. The CDR3 length is 13 residues. CDR3 region: CASSRYVLETQYF. CDR3 bases: TGTGCCAGCAGCCGCTATGTTTTGGAGACCCAGTACTTC. Variable domain in full (rest from reference TRBV14 and TRBJ2-5): EAGVTQFPSHSVIEKGQTVTLRCDPISGHDNLYWYRRVMGKEIKFLLHFVKESKQDESGMPNNRFLAERTGGTYSTLKVQPAELEDSGVYFCASSRYVLETQYFGPGTRLLVL.

The chain has TRBV10-3 and TRBJ2-6, with a weak D call TRBD2 (5 bases). The V and J ends lost 8 bases and 2 bases respectively, with 16 bases between them. This CDR3 spans 16 amino acids. CDR1 ENHRY and CDR2 SYGVKD come from the germline V gene. CDR3 loop: CAIWGGSSPGANVLTF. The CDR3, as DNA: TGTGCCATCTGGGGTGGGTCTAGCCCTGGGGCCAACGTCCTGACTTTC.

The rearrangement uses TRBV29-1 and TRBJ2-1; 12 nucleotides match TRBD2. This CDR3 region has 13 residues. The germline CDR1 and CDR2 sequences are SQVTM and ANQGSEA. The J segment lost 7 bases and the V segment lost 5 bases, leaving 3 bases of the junction unmatched. CDR3 amino acids: CSVWTSGKNEQFF. CDR3 bases: TGCAGCGTTTGGACTAGCGGGAAAAATGAGCAGTTCTTC.

The rearrangement links TRBV19 to TRBJ2-5; 9 nucleotides match TRBD2. Germline-derived CDR1 and CDR2 are LNHDA and SQIVND (reference sequence). The CDR3 sequence is 15 residues long. The trim removed 5 bases at V and 5 bases at J, leaving 9 bases unmatched. In DNA, the CDR3 is TGTGCCAGTAGTGACGGGACTAGCTTTTTGGAGACCCAGTACTTC. This codes for CASSDGTSFLETQYF.

This clone has only one observation. The chain employs TRBV18 and TRBJ2-2, with D maybe TRBD2 (5 bases). Between the trimmed V and J ends, which lost 6 bases and 1 base, there was a span of 24 bases. Germline lookup yields CDR1 KGHSH and CDR2 LQKENI. The length of the CDR3 is 19 residues. The CDR3 nucleotides read TGTGCCAGCTCGGGCTCCGGGGTCATTGGTCCCCGGAACACCGGGGAGCTGTTTTTT. Its translation: CASSGSGVIGPRNTGELFF.